Listed here are 12 T cell receptor beta chains from one sample, sequenced in a study of molecular identifiers for immune sequencing clone quantification. TCRdb recomputed calls from the PCR reads with MiXCR, one row per CDR3 protein. Of about 320,000 distinct CDR3 sequences listed, around 21% are singletons. Source material: naive CD8+ T cells from blood, with Jurkat cell RNA spiked in. Subset denoted: FACS-sorted CD8+CD4-CCR7+CD45RA+ naive T cells. The receptors here all came from a human donor in good health. Some libraries in this study had Jurkat cell RNA spiked in.

CDR3 in DNA: TGTGCCAGCTGTGTTGGAGAGAGCCCGTACTACGAGCAGTACTTC. This codes for CASCVGESPYYEQYF. This rearrangement joins TRBV2 to TRBJ2-7; D remains ambiguous. V was clipped by 8 bases and J by 3 bases, with 20 bases between them. The CDR3 has 15 residues. Germline V lookup: CDR1 SNHLY, CDR2 FYNNEI.

This clonotype was counted only a few times. The V and J genes are TRBV5-1 and TRBJ2-6; D call uncertain. The CDR3 runs to 15 residues. V lost 1 base, J lost 0 bases, and 5 bases lay in between. Germline V gene lookup returns CDR1 SGHRS and CDR2 YFSETQ. The CDR3 spells CASSLLSSGANVLTF. Written as DNA, the CDR3 is TGCGCCAGCAGCTTGTTGAGCTCTGGGGCCAACGTCCTGACTTTC.

About this clonotype itself: One junction end disagrees with the germline gene, perhaps due to a read error. V and J are TRBV7-2 and TRBJ2-1; D remains ambiguous. The germline V gene encodes CDR1 SGHTA and CDR2 FQGNSA. This CDR3 contains 12 residues. CDR3 DNA sequence: TGTGCCAGCAGCTTAGAAAACAATGAGCAGCTCTTC. It translates to CASSLENNEQLF.

Regarding this clonotype: Just one base apart from a much larger clone, this may be a read error. This rearrangement joins TRBV19 to TRBJ2-3, with D possibly matching TRBD1 (6 bases). TRBJ1-5 explains the end of the DNA better; the J call may be wrong. The CDR3 totals 14 residues. CDR1 is LNHDA, CDR2 SQIVND, per germline (reference sequence). CDR3 coding DNA: TGTGCCAGTAGTATTGGGGGGGGCACAGATACGCAGCATTTT. Encoded protein: CASSIGGGTDTQHF.

This clonotype came up many times. The chain uses TRBV20-1 and TRBJ2-7, with unresolved D. From germline, CDR1 is DFQATT and CDR2 SNEGSKA (reference sequence). The length of the CDR3 is 13 residues. Trimming took 0 bases from V and 0 from J, leaving 6 bases between them. This chain's CDR3 is CSARESYSYEQYF. CDR3 sequence (DNA): TGCAGTGCTAGAGAGTCCTACTCCTACGAGCAGTACTTC.

The table lists this clonotype with many counts. The V and J genes are TRBV29-1 and TRBJ2-5, with D hard to call. The V gene's germline CDR1 is SQVTM and CDR2 ANQGSEA. V lost 3 bases, J lost 5 bases, and 16 bases lay in between. The CDR3 contains 14 residues. CDR3: CSVDMANYLETQYF. CDR3 coding DNA: TGCAGCGTTGATATGGCAAACTATCTGGAGACCCAGTACTTC.

There are many counts of this clonotype. The genes are TRBV4-3 and TRBJ2-5; tentatively, D is TRBD1 (6 bases). Trimming removed 2 bases at V and 4 bases at J, with 8 bases between. The V gene's germline CDR1 is LGHNA and CDR2 YSLEER. The CDR3 is 13 amino acids. The CDR3 nucleotides read TGCGCCAGCAGCCAAAACAGGGTAGAGACCCAGTACTTC. The encoded protein is CASSQNRVETQYF.

This clonotype was seen more than once but under ten times. The rearrangement links TRBV12-3 or TRBV12-4 to TRBJ2-7; 9 bases are shared with TRBD1. The CDR3 length is 16 residues. Losses at the gene ends were 4 bases for V and 1 base for J; bases not matched to a gene: 8. CDR3: CASSSPGTGPSYEQYF. The CDR3 nucleotides are TGTGCCAGCAGTTCCCCCGGGACAGGGCCTTCCTACGAGCAGTACTTC.

This clonotype was seen ten or more times. The CDR3 DNA follows: TGTGCCAGCAGCCCTAATCCCTGGGACAGGGCGAACACCGGGGAGCTGTTTTTT. Protein: CASSPNPWDRANTGELFF. The chain couples TRBV7-3 to TRBJ2-2; 9 nucleotides match TRBD1. Germline-derived CDR1 and CDR2 are SGHTA and FQGTGA. This CDR3 region has 18 residues. With V trimmed by 5 bases and J by 0 bases, 10 bases remained unmatched.

This clonotype was counted ten times or more. V gene TRBV6-1 combines with J gene TRBJ2-3; 7 bases fit TRBD1. CDR1 and CDR2 from the germline V gene are MNHNS and SASEGT. The CDR3 totals 18 residues. Germline trimming cut 7 bases from V and 3 bases from J; bases unmatched to any gene: 19. The CDR3 region has the DNA TGTGCCAGCACCCTCTCCCGGACAGGATCCTTAGGGACAGATACGCAGTATTTT. Its protein is CASTLSRTGSLGTDTQYF.

This clonotype was counted ten times or more. The V and J genes are TRBV2 and TRBJ1-2; possible D gene TRBD1, 5 bases. The germline V and J ends were trimmed by 4 bases and 0 bases, with 15 bases remaining between them. Germline lookup yields CDR1 SNHLY and CDR2 FYNNEI. This CDR3 spans 16 amino acids. The CDR3 sequence: CASSVSPDTANYGYTF. The CDR3 DNA follows: TGTGCCAGCAGTGTCTCCCCGGACACCGCTAACTATGGCTACACCTTC.

This clonotype turned up a few times. The chain uses TRBV28 and TRBJ1-2, with D unclear. This CDR3 spans 17 amino acids. Trimming took off 2 bases at V and 7 bases at J, with 23 bases between the two ends. The germline CDR1 and CDR2 sequences are MDHEN and SYDVKM. The CDR3 DNA reads TGTGCCAGCAGTTTAAGTCTGACCTACGACAAGTCAAGTGGCTACACCTTC. This sequence encodes CASSLSLTYDKSSGYTF.